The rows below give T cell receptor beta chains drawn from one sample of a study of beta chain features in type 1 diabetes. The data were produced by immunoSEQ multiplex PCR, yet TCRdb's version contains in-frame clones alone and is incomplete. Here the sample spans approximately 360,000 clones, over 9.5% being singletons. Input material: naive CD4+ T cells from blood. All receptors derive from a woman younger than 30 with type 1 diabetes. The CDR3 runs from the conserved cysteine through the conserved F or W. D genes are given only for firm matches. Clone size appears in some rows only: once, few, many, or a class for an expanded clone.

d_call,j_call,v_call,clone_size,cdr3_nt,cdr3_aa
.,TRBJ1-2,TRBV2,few,TGTGCCAGCATCGAGTTTCCCCGATCCTATGGCTACACCTTC,CASIEFPRSYGYTF
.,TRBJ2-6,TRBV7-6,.,TGTGCCAGCAGCCCAACAGGGACTGGGGCCAACGTCCTGACTTTC,CASSPTGTGANVLTF
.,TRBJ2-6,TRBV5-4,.,TGCGCCAGCAGCCAAGAGCCGGCTGGGGCCAACGTCCTGACTTTC,CASSQEPAGANVLTF
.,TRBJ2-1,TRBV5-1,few,TGCGCCAGCACGGGCTACAATGAGCAGTTCTTC,CASTGYNEQFF
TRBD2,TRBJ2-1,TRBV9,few,TGTGCCAGCAGCGTAACGGGGGGAGAGCAGTTCTTC,CASSVTGGEQFF
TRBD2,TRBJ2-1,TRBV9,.,TGTGCCAGCAGCGGGAGCAGCGGGAGGGGCAATGAGCAGTTCTTC,CASSGSSGRGNEQFF
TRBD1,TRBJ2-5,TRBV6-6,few,TGTGCCAGCAGACGACCGACAGGGGAAGAGACCCAGTACTTC,CASRRPTGEETQYF
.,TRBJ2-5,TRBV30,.,TGTGCCTGGAGTCTATCCGTCACCCCCGGGGAGACCCAGTACTTC,CAWSLSVTPGETQYF
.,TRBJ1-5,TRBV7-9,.,TGTGCCAGCAGCTTTCACGAGGGCTCCGTGGGCAATCAGCCCCAGCATTTT,CASSFHEGSVGNQPQHF
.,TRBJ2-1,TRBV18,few,TGTGCCAGCTCACCTACCGGGACAAAGTACAATGAGCAGTTCTTC,CASSPTGTKYNEQFF
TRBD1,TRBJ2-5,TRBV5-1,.,TGCGCCAGCAGCTTTGGGACAGGGAAAGAGACCCAGTACTTC,CASSFGTGKETQYF
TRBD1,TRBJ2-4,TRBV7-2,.,TGTGCCAGCAGCTTAGTTATGGGGACAGGGACTGCAATAGAGTACTTC,CASSLVMGTGTAIEYF
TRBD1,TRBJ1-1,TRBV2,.,TGTGCCAGCCGACAGGGGTTCAGCACTGAAGCTTTCTTT,CASRQGFSTEAFF
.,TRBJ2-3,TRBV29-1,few,TGCAGCGTTGCAAGGGGAGATACGCAGTATTTT,CSVARGDTQYF
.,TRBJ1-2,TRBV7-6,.,TGTGCCAGCAGCCATGCCGACAGCGCTTTGGGTGGCTACACCTTC,CASSHADSALGGYTF
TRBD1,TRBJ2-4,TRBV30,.,TGTGCCTGGAGGGGGACAGGGGGTTCAAACATTCAGTACTTC,CAWRGTGGSNIQYF
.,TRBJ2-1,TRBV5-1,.,TGCGCCAGCAGCTTCCCGGGACTGGGAGATGAGCAGTTCTTC,CASSFPGLGDEQFF
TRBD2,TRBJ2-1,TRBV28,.,TGTGCCAGCAGTTTATCGTCTAGCGGGCTGAATGAGCAGTTCTTC,CASSLSSSGLNEQFF
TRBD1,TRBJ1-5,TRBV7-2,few,TGTGCCAGCAGTCCTACAGGGGGCTCAGGAGGCTATCAGCCCCAGCATTTT,CASSPTGGSGGYQPQHF
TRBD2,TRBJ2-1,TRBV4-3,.,TGCGCCAGCAGCCAAGGCGGGAGATCCCACAATGAGCAGTTCTTC,CASSQGGRSHNEQFF
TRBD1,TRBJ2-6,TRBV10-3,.,TGTGCCATCAGTGGGGGACAGGGGGCCAACGTCCTGACTTTC,CAISGGQGANVLTF
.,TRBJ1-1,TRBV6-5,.,TGTGCCAGCAGTAAAGGGGCCTTCTTCGGCACTGAAGCTTTCTTT,CASSKGAFFGTEAFF
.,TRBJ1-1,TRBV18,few,TGTGCCAGCTCACCGACAGGTTTGAACACTGAAGCTTTCTTT,CASSPTGLNTEAFF
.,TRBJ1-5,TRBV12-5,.,TGTGCTAGTGGTTCCGGGTCAGGGCTGAGCAATCAGCCCCAGCATTTT,CASGSGSGLSNQPQHF
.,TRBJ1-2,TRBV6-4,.,TGTGCCAGCAGTGGACCGGGTGGCTACACCTTC,CASSGPGGYTF
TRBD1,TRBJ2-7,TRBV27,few,TGTGCCAGCAGCCGGACAGGGACCTCCTACGAGCAGTACTTC,CASSRTGTSYEQYF
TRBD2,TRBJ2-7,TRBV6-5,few,TGTGCCAGCAGTTACTCGGGACTAGCGGGAAACGAGCAGTACTTC,CASSYSGLAGNEQYF
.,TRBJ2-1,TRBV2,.,TGTGCCAGCAGTGCCGAAAAGAGCTCCTACAATGAGCAGTTCTTC,CASSAEKSSYNEQFF
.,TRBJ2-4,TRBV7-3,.,TGTGCCAGCAGCTTATTCGGGACTCCAAAAAACATTCAGTACTTC,CASSLFGTPKNIQYF
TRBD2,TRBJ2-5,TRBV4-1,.,TGCGCCAGCAGCCAAGAAGGACTAGCGGGGGTACAAGAGACCCAGTACTTC,CASSQEGLAGVQETQYF
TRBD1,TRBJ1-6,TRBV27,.,TGTGCCAGCAGTGATAGACAGGGCCCTTCACCCCTCCACTTT,CASSDRQGPSPLHF
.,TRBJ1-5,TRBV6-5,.,TGTGCCAGCAGTTCCACGGGGGGTGGCAATCAGCCCCAGCATTTT,CASSSTGGGNQPQHF
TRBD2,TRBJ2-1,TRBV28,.,TGTGCCACCCAACTAGCGGGAGGGGGTGAGCAGTTCTTC,CATQLAGGGEQFF